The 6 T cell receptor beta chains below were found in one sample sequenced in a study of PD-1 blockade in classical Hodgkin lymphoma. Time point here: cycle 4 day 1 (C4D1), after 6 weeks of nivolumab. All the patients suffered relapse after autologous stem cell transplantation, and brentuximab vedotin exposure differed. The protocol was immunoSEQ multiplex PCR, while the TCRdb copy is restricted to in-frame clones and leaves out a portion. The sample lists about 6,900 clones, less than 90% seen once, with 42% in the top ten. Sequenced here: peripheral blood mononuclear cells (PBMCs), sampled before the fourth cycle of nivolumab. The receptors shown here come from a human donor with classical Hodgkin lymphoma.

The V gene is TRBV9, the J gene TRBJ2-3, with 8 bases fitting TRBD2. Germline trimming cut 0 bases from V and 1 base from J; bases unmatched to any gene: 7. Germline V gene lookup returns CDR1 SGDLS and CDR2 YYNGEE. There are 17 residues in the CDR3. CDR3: CASSVAFRRGGTDTQYF. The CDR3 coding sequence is TGTGCCAGCAGCGTAGCATTCAGGCGGGGGGGCACAGATACGCAGTATTTT. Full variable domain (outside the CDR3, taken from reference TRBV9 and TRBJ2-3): DSGVTQTPKHLITATGQRVTLRCSPRSGDLSVYWYQQSLDQGLQFLIQYYNGEERAKGNILERFSAQQFPDLHSELNLSSLELGDSALYFCASSVAFRRGGTDTQYFGPGTRLTVL.

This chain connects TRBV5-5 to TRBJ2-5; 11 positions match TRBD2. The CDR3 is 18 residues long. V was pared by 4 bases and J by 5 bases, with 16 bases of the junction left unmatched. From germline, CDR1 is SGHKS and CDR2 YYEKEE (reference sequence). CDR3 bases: TGTGCCAGCAGCCGTCGCCCACCGACTAGCGGGAATGGGGAGACCCAGTACTTC. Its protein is CASSRRPPTSGNGETQYF. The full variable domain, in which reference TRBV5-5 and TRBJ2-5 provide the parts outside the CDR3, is DAGVTQSPTHLIKTRGQQVTLRCSPISGHKSVSWYQQVLGQGPQFIFQYYEKEERGRGNFPDRFSARQFPNYSSELNVNALLLGDSALYLCASSRRPPTSGNGETQYFGPGTRLLVL.

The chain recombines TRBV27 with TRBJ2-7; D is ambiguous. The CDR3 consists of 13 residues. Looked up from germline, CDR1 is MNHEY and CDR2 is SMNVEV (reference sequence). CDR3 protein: CASGATYSDILGV. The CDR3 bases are TGTGCCAGCGGCGCCACCTATTCAGACATACTCGGAGTC.

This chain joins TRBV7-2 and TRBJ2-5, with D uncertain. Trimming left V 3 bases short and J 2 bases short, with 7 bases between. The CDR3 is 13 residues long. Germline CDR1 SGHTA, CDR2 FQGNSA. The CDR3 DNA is TGTGCCAGCAGCTTCGGACCGCAAGAGACCCAGTACTTC. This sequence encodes CASSFGPQETQYF.

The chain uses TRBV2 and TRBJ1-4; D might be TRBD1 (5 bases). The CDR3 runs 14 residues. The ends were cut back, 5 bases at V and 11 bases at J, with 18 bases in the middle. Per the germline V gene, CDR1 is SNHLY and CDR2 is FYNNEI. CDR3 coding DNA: TGTGCCAGCAGTCTCGGGGGGGGATCCGAGAAACTGTTTTTT. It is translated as CASSLGGGSEKLFF.

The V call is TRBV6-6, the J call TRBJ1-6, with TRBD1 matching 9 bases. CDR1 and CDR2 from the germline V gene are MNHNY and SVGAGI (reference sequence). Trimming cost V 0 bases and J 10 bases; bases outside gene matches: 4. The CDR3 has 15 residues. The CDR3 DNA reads TGTGCCAGCAGTTACTCGATACAGGGGGCATCACCCCTCCACTTT. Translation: CASSYSIQGASPLHF.